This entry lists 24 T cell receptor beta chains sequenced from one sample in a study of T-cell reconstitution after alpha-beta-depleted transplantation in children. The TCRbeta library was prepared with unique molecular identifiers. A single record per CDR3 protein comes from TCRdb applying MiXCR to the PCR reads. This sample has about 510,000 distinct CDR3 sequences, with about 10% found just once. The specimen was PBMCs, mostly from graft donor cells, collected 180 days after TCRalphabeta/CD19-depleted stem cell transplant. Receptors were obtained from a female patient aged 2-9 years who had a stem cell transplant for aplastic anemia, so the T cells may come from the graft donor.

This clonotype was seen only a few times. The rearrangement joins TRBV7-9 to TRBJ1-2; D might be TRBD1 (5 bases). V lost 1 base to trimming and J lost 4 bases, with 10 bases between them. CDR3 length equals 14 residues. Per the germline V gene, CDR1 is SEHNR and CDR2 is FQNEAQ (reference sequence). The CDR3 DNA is TGTGCCAGCAGCTTAGGGACAATCCCCTATGGCTACACCTTC. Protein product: CASSLGTIPYGYTF.

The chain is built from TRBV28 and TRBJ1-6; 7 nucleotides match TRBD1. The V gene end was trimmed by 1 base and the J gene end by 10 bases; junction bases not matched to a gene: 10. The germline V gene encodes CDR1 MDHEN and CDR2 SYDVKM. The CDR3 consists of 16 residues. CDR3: CASSLFPQGLASPLHF. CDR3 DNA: TGTGCCAGCAGTTTATTTCCACAGGGGTTAGCGTCACCCCTCCACTTT.

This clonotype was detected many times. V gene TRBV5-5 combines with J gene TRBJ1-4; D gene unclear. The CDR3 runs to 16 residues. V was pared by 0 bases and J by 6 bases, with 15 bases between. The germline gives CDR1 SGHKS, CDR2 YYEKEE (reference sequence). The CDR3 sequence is CASSLAYGLGDEKLFF. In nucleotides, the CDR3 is TGTGCCAGCAGCTTGGCTTACGGGTTGGGTGATGAAAAACTGTTTTTT.

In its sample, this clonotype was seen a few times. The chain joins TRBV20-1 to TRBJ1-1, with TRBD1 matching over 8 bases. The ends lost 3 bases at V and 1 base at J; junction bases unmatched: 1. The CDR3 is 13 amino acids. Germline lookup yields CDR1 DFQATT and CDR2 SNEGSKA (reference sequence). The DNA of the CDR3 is TGCAGTGCTAGGCAGGGGGCGAACACTGAAGCTTTCTTT. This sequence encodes CSARQGANTEAFF.

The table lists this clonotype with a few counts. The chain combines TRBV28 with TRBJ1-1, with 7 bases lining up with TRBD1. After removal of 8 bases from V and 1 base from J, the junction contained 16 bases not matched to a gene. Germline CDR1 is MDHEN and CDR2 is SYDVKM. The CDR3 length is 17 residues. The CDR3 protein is CASALNRGFPSNTEAFF. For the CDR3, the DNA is TGTGCCAGCGCCCTAAACAGGGGCTTCCCCTCGAACACTGAAGCTTTCTTT.

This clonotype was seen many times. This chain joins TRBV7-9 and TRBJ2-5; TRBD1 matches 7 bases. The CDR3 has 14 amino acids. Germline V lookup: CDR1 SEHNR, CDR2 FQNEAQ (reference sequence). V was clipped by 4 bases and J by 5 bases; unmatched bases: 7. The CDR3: CASSSTRGTETQYF. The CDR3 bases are TGTGCCAGCAGCTCGACCAGGGGGACGGAGACCCAGTACTTC. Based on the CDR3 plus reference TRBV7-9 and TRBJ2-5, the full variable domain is DTGVSQNPRHKITKRGQNVTFRCDPISEHNRLYWYRQTLGQGPEFLTYFQNEAQLEKSRLLSDRFSAERPKGSFSTLEIQRTEQGDSAMYLCASSSTRGTETQYFGPGTRLLVL.

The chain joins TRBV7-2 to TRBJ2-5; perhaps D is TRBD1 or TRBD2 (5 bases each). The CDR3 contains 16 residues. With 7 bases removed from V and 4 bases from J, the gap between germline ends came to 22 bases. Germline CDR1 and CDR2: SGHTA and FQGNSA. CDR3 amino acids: CASTTSQWGIRETQYF. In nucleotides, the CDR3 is TGTGCCAGCACCACAAGCCAGTGGGGGATTCGAGAGACCCAGTACTTC.

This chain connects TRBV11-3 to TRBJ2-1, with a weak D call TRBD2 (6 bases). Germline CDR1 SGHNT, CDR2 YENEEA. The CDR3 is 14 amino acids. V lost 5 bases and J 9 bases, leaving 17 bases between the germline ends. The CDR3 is CASSAGPPDREQFF. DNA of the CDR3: TGTGCCAGCAGCGCGGGACCTCCTGATCGTGAGCAGTTCTTC.

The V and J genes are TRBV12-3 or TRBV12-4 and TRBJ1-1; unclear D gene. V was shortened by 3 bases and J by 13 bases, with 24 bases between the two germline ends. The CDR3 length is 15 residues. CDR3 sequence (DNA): TGTGCCAGCAGTTTTAGAGCACGGGCCCCAGGTGGAGGTTTCTTT. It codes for CASSFRARAPGGGFF.

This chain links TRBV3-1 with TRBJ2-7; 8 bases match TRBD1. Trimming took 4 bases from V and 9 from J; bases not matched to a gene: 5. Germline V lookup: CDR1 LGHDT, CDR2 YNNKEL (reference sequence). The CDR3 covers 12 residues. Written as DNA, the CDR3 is TGTGCCAGCAGCCGGGACAGGACGGGGCAGTACTTC. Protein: CASSRDRTGQYF.

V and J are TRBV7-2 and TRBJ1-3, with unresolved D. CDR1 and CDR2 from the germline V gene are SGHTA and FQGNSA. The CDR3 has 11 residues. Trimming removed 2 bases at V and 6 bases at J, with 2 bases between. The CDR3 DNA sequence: TGTGCCAGCAGCTTATTAAACACCATATATTTT. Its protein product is CASSLLNTIYF. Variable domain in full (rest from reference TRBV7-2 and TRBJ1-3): GAGVSQSPSNKVTEKGKDVELRCDPISGHTALYWYRQSLGQGLEFLIYFQGNSAPDKSGLPSDRFSAERTGGSVSTLTIQRTQQEDSAVYLCASSLLNTIYFGEGSWLTVV.

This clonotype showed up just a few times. CDR3 residues: CASSSLGEGASDTQYF. CDR3 in DNA: TGTGCCAGCAGCTCCCTCGGGGAGGGGGCATCAGATACGCAGTATTTT. The chain has TRBV13 and TRBJ2-3; D may match TRBD1 or TRBD2 (7 bases each). V was trimmed by 4 bases and J by 4 bases, leaving 18 bases between them. The germline CDR1 and CDR2 sequences are PRHDT and FYEKMQ (reference sequence). The CDR3 spans 16 residues.

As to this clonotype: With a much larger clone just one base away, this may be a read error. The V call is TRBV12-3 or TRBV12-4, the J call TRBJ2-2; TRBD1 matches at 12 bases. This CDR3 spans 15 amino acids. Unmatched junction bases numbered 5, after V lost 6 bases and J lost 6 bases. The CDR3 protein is CASRIGTGGSGELFF. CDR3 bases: TGTGCCAGCAGGATCGGGACAGGGGGCTCCGGGGAGCTGTTTTTT.

The CDR3 region is CASSLYNRDRAYEKLFF. The CDR3 coding sequence is TGTGCCAGCAGCTTGTATAACCGGGACAGGGCTTACGAAAAACTGTTTTTT. The chain uses TRBV7-2 and TRBJ1-4, with 9 bases matching TRBD1. The germline CDR1 and CDR2 sequences are SGHTA and FQGNSA. The CDR3 sequence is 17 residues long. V lost 3 bases, J lost 8 bases, and 13 bases stayed unmatched.

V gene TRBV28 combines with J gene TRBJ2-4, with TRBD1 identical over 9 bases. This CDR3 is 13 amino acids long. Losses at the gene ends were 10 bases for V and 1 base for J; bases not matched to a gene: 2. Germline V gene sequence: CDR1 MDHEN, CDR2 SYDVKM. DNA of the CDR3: TGTGCCATCGGACAGGGGGCCAAAAACATTCAGTACTTC. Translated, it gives CAIGQGAKNIQYF.

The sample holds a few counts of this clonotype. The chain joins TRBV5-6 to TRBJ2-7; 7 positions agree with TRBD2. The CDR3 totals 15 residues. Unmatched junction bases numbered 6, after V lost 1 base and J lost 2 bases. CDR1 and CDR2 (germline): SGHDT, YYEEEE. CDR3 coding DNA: TGTGCCAGCAGCTTGTGGGGGGGTAAACCCTACGAGCAGTACTTC. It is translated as CASSLWGGKPYEQYF.

The CDR3 protein is CASSQSYVPDGTYEQYF. DNA for the CDR3: TGCGCCAGCAGCCAATCGTATGTTCCGGACGGAACCTACGAGCAGTACTTC. The genes are TRBV4-3 and TRBJ2-7; D gene ambiguous. The V end was cut by 2 bases, the J end by 2 bases, with 19 bases between. This CDR3 spans 17 amino acids. The germline gives CDR1 LGHNA, CDR2 YSLEER.

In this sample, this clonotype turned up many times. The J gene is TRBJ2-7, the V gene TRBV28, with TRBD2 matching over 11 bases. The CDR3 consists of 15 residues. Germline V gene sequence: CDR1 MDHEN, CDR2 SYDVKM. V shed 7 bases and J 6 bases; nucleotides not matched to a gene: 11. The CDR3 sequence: CASKLAGVFRGEQYF. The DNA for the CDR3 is TGTGCCAGCAAACTAGCGGGAGTCTTTCGGGGCGAGCAGTACTTC.

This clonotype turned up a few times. The CDR3 spells CASSPRLAQDTQYF. The CDR3 DNA reads TGTGCCAGCAGCCCCCGACTAGCACAAGATACGCAGTATTTT. V usage is TRBV7-2 and J usage is TRBJ2-3, with 7 bases fitting TRBD2. The CDR3 has 14 residues. The J segment lost 5 bases and the V segment lost 5 bases, leaving 7 bases of the junction unmatched. Germline CDR1 SGHTA, CDR2 FQGNSA.

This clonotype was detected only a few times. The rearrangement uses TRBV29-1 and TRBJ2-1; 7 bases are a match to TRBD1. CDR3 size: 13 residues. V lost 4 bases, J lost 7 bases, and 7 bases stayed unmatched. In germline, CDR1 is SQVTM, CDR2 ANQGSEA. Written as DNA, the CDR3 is TGCAGCGTTGTAGGGGACAGCCTTAATGAGCAGTTCTTC. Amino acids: CSVVGDSLNEQFF.

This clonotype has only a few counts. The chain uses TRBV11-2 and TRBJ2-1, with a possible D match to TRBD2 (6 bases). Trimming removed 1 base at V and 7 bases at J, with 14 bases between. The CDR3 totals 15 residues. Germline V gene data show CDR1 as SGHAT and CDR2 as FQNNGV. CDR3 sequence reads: CASSLGGTYGNEQFF. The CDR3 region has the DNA TGTGCCAGCAGCTTAGGTGGGACTTATGGAAATGAGCAGTTCTTC.

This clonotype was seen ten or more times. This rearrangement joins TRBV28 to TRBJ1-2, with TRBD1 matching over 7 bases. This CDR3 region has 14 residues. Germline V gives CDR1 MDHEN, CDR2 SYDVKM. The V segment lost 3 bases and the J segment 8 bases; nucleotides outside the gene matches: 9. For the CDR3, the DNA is TGTGCCAGCAGTTTGGGTAACAGGGGTCGCGGCTACACCTTC. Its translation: CASSLGNRGRGYTF.

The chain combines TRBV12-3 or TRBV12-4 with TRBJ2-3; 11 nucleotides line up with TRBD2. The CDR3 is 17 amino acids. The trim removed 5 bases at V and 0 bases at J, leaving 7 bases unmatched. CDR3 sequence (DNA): TGTGCCAGCAGTCGACGTAGCGGGAGGGTTAGCACAGATACGCAGTATTTT. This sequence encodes CASSRRSGRVSTDTQYF.

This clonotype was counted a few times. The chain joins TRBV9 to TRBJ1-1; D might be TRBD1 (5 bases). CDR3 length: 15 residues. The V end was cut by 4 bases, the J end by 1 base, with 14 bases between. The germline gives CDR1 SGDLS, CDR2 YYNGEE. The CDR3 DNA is TGTGCCAGCAGCCTAGGGGACGCCCAGAACACTGAAGCTTTCTTT. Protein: CASSLGDAQNTEAFF.